This is a list of T cell receptor beta chains from one sample in a study of CD8 T cells in ankylosing spondylitis. TCRdb reanalysed the 5' RACE reads using MiXCR and keeps one entry per CDR3 protein. The sample consists of roughly 130,000 distinct CDR3 sequences, more than 6.5% of them appearing once. The sample consisted of blood, either unsorted or a sorted T cell fraction (not recorded which). The receptors were gathered from a male donor with ankylosing spondylitis or in good health (not recorded which). The CDR3 runs from the conserved cysteine through the conserved F or W. Fields, in order: CDR3 DNA, CDR3 protein, clone size, V gene, D gene, J gene. The D gene is left open where the match is weak. Size is omitted from some rows. Given values are once, few, many or a class for expanded clones.

TGCAGTGCTAGGGTGGACTCCTACGAGCAGTACTTC | CSARVDSYEQYF | many | TRBV20-1 | - | TRBJ2-7
TGTGCCAGCAGCTCAAAGGGACAGGGTATTACCTACAATGAGCAGTTCTTC | CASSSKGQGITYNEQFF | few | TRBV7-2 | TRBD1 | TRBJ2-1
TGTGCCAGCAGCTTGATACGGCAGACCGACACAGATACGCAGTATTTT | CASSLIRQTDTDTQYF | many | TRBV7-9 | - | TRBJ2-3
TGTGCCAGCAGTGAAAAGAGGGGACAGAGCACAGATACGCAGTATTTT | CASSEKRGQSTDTQYF | - | TRBV6-1 | TRBD1 | TRBJ2-3
TGTGCCAGCAGCCAAGGGCTAGCCAAGGACGAGCAGTACTTC | CASSQGLAKDEQYF | - | TRBV3-1 | - | TRBJ2-7
TGTGCCAGCGGATCAGGGGGCGGATTGGATACGCAGTATTTT | CASGSGGGLDTQYF | - | TRBV7-9 | TRBD1 | TRBJ2-3
TGTGCCAGCAGCATCGGGACTTACAATGAGCAGTTCTTC | CASSIGTYNEQFF | - | TRBV7-8 | - | TRBJ2-1
TGCAGTGCTAGGGAGGGCCTCAATGAGCAGTTCTTC | CSAREGLNEQFF | few | TRBV20-1 | - | TRBJ2-1
TGTGCCAGCAGTCCGGGGCTCTCCTACAATGAGCAGTTCTTC | CASSPGLSYNEQFF | many | TRBV12-3/TRBV12-4 | - | TRBJ2-1
TGTGCCAGCAGCTGGGGGGGGATGAACACTGAAGCTTTCTTT | CASSWGGMNTEAFF | - | TRBV7-9 | - | TRBJ1-1
TGTGCCAGCAGCTTAGCTTACAGGGGTTCCGGGGAGCTGTTTTTT | CASSLAYRGSGELFF | many | TRBV11-3 | TRBD1 | TRBJ2-2
TGTGCCACCAGCAGCCCAGGACAGGGGCGGTATGGCTACACCTTC | CATSSPGQGRYGYTF | many | TRBV15 | TRBD1 | TRBJ1-2
TGTGCCAGTAGCCAATCCTGGACTAGCGGGAGGGGAGAGACCCAGTACTTC | CASSQSWTSGRGETQYF | few | TRBV19 | TRBD2 | TRBJ2-5
TGCAGTGCTATTCGGCCGGACGTGACAGATACGCAGTATTTT | CSAIRPDVTDTQYF | many | TRBV20-1 | - | TRBJ2-3
TGCAGTGCTAGGATCAGCAGGGTCGGCTATGGCTACACCTTC | CSARISRVGYGYTF | many | TRBV20-1 | - | TRBJ1-2
TGCAGTGCTGCGCAGGTCCCCTACAATGAGCAGTTCTTC | CSAAQVPYNEQFF | many | TRBV20-1 | - | TRBJ2-1
TGTGCCAGCAGCCCGGGTGTTGTCGGTGGCTACACCTTC | CASSPGVVGGYTF | many | TRBV27 | - | TRBJ1-2
TGTGCCAGCTCCCTACCGGGACATCGAGGGGAAAAACTGTTTTTT | CASSLPGHRGEKLFF | many | TRBV7-9 | - | TRBJ1-4
TGCGCCAGCAGCTTGGGACAGAATAATGAAAAACTGTTTTTT | CASSLGQNNEKLFF | many | TRBV5-1 | - | TRBJ1-4
TGCGCCAGCAGCCGCATAATATGGACAGGAAAAATGGGAAGCAATCAGCCCCAGCATTTT | CASSRIIWTGKMGSNQPQHF | many | TRBV4-1 | TRBD1 | TRBJ1-5
TGTGCCAGCAGTTTACAGCCCGGGGAGCAGTACTTC | CASSLQPGEQYF | many | TRBV12-3/TRBV12-4 | - | TRBJ2-7
TGTGCCAGCAGTTTACCCGGGGGGCAGGGGGATGTCGAGCAGTACTTC | CASSLPGGQGDVEQYF | many | TRBV28 | - | TRBJ2-7
TGCAGTGCTAGAGAGGACGGGGGTTATGGCTACACCTTC | CSAREDGGYGYTF | many | TRBV20-1 | - | TRBJ1-2
TGTGCCAGCAGCTTAGAAAATCAGGCGAACACTGAAGCTTTCTTT | CASSLENQANTEAFF | - | TRBV7-9 | - | TRBJ1-1
TGTGCCAGCAGCTCCCGGTCGGCGAAGATATCACCCCTCCACTTT | CASSSRSAKISPLHF | - | TRBV11-1 | - | TRBJ1-6
TGCAGTGCTAGTTACGACAGCGTTAACTATGGCTACACCTTC | CSASYDSVNYGYTF | many | TRBV20-1 | - | TRBJ1-2
TGCGCCAGCAGCTTTGGGGAGCGAAAGGGGGAGACCCAGTACTTC | CASSFGERKGETQYF | many | TRBV5-1 | - | TRBJ2-5